This T cell receptor beta chain was sequenced in a study of T cell responses to AZD1222 COVID-19 vaccine. Profiling relied on immunoSEQ multiplex PCR, and the TCRdb table lists in-frame clones only, not all of them. In the table there are roughly 150,000 clones, 85% to 95% of which are singletons. Study-level results: Recipients of AZD1222 seropositive at baseline numbered only six or seven. Females outnumbered males among donors, who were mostly white British; clonal diversity was possibly underestimated. Vaccine-related CD4 TCRs covered spike, predominating at 160-218 and 743-854. Per reports, nearly half of all spike-specific TCRs target regions that are unmutated in variants.

In this sample, this clone turned up a few times. As yet, its antigen is unknown. This CDR3 is built from 10 residues. V was trimmed by 3 bases and J by 11 bases, leaving 10 bases between them. Germline CDR1 and CDR2: DFQATT and SNEGSKA (reference sequence). Material: peripheral blood, obtained on day 0 of AZD1222 vaccination. This TCR came from an adult in good health. This rearrangement joins TRBV20-1 to TRBJ1-1, with D unclear. The CDR3 loop reads CSASAGSAFF. CDR3 in DNA: TGCAGTGCTAGTGCGGGGTCTGCTTTCTTT.